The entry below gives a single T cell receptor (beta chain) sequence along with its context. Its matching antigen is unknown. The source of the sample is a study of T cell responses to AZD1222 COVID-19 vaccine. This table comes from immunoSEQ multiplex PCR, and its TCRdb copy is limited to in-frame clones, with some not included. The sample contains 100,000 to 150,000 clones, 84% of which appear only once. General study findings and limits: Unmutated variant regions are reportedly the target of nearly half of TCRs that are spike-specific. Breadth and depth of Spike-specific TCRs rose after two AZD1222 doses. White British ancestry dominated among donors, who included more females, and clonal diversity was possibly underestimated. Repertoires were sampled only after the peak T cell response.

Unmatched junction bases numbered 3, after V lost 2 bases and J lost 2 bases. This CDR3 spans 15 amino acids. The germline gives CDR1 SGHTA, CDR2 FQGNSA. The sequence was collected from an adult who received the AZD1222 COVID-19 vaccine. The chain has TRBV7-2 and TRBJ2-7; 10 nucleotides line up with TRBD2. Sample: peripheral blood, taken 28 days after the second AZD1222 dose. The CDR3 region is CASSLSGGETYEQYF. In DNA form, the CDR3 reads TGTGCCAGCAGCTTAAGCGGGGGGGAGACCTACGAGCAGTACTTC. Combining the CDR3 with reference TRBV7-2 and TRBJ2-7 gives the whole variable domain GAGVSQSPSNKVTEKGKDVELRCDPISGHTALYWYRQSLGQGLEFLIYFQGNSAPDKSGLPSDRFSAERTGGSVSTLTIQRTQQEDSAVYLCASSLSGGETYEQYFGPGTRLTVT.